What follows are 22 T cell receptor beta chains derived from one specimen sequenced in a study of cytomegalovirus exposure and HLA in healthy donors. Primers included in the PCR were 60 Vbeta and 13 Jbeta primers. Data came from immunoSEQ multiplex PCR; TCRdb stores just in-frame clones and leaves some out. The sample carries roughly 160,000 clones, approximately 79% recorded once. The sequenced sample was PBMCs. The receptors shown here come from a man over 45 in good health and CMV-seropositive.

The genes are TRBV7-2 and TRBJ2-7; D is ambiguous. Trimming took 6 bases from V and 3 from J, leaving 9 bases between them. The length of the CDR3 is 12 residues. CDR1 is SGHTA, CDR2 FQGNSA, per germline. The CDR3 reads CASSITSYEQYF. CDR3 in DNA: TGTGCCAGCAGTATTACGAGCTACGAGCAGTACTTC. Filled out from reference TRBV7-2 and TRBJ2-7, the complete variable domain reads GAGVSQSPSNKVTEKGKDVELRCDPISGHTALYWYRQSLGQGLEFLIYFQGNSAPDKSGLPSDRFSAERTGGSVSTLTIQRTQQEDSAVYLCASSITSYEQYFGPGTRLTVT.

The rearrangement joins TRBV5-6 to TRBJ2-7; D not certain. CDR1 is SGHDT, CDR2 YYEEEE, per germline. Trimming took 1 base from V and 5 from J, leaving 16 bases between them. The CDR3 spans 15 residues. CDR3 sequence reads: CASSLTPTYTDEQYF. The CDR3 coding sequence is TGTGCCAGCAGCTTGACCCCGACATATACTGACGAGCAGTACTTC. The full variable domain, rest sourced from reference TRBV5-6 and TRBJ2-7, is DAGVTQSPTHLIKTRGQQVTLRCSPKSGHDTVSWYQQALGQGPQFIFQYYEEEERQRGNFPDRFSGHQFPNYSSELNVNALLLGDSALYLCASSLTPTYTDEQYFGPGTRLTVT.

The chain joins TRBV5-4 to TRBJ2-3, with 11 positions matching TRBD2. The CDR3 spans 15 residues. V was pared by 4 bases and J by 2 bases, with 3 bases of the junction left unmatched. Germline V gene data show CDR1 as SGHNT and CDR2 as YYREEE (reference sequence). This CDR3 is CASSAGLADTDTQYF. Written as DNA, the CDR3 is TGTGCCAGCAGCGCGGGACTAGCGGACACAGATACGCAGTATTTT.

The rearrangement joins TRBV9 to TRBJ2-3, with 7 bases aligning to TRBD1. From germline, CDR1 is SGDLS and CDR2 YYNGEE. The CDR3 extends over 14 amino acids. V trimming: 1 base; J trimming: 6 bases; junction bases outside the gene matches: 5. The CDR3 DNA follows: TGTGCCAGCAGCGTACGGGACAGTGCTGATACGCAGTATTTT. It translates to CASSVRDSADTQYF.

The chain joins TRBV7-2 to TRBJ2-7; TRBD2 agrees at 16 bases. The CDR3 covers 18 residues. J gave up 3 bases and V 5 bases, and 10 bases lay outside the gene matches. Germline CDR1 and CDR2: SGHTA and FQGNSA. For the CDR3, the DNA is TGTGCCAGCAGCCCCCCGGGACTAGCGGGGGGGCTCATCTACGAGCAGTACTTC. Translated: CASSPPGLAGGLIYEQYF.

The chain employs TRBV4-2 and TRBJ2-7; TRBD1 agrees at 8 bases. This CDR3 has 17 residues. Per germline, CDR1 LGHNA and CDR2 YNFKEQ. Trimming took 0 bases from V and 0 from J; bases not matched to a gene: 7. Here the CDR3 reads CASSQDQTGDFSYEQYF. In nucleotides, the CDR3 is TGTGCCAGCAGCCAAGATCAGACAGGGGACTTCTCCTACGAGCAGTACTTC.

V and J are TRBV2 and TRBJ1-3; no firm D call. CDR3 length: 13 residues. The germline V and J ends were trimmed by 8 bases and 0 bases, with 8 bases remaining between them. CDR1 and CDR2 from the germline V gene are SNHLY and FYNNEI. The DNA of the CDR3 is TGTGCCAGCTACCTAGACTCTGGAAACACCATATATTTT. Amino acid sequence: CASYLDSGNTIYF.

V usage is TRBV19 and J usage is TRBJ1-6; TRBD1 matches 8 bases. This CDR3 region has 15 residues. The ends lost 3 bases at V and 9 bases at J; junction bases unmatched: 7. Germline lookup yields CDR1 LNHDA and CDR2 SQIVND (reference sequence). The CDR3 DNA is TGTGCCAGTAGTATTGGGGACAGGAGAAGTTCACCCCTCCACTTT. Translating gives CASSIGDRRSSPLHF. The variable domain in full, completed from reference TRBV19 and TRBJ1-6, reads DGGITQSPKYLFRKEGQNVTLSCEQNLNHDAMYWYRQDPGQGLRLIYYSQIVNDFQKGDIAEGYSVSREKKESFPLTVTSAQKNPTAFYLCASSIGDRRSSPLHFGNGTRLTVT.

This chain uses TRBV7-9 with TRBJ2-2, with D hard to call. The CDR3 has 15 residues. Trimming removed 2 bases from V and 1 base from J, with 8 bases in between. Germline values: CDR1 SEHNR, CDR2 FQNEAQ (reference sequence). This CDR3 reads CASSLLGRNTGELFF. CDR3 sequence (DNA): TGTGCCAGCAGCTTATTGGGCCGGAACACCGGGGAGCTGTTTTTT.

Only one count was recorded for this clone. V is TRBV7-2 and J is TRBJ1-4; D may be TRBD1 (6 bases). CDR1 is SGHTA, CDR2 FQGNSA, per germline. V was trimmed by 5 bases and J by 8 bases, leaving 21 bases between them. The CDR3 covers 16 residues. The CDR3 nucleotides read TGTGCCAGCAGCCCGAGAAGATTGGGGGCTGGGGAAAAACTGTTTTTT. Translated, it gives CASSPRRLGAGEKLFF.

The CDR3 region is CASSAGLSSRNIQYF. CDR3 nucleotides: TGCGCCAGCAGCGCGGGACTGTCGTCGCGGAACATTCAGTACTTC. J is TRBJ2-4 and V is TRBV4-1; a possible D gene is TRBD2 (6 bases). The ends were cut back, 5 bases at V and 7 bases at J, with 18 bases in the middle. Germline assignment: CDR1 MGHRA and CDR2 YSYEKL. This CDR3 contains 15 residues.

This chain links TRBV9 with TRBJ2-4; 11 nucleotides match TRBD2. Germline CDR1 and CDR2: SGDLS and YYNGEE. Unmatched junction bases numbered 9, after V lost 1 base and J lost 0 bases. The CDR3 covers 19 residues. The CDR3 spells CASSVLASGGPLAKNIQYF. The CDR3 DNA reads TGTGCCAGCAGCGTATTAGCTAGCGGGGGGCCACTAGCCAAAAACATTCAGTACTTC.

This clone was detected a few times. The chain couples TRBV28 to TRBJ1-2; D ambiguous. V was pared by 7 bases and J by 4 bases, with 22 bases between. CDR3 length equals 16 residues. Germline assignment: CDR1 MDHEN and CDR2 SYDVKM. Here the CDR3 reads CASNPGDRPQPYGYTF. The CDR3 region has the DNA TGTGCCAGCAACCCGGGAGACCGACCCCAGCCCTATGGCTACACCTTC.

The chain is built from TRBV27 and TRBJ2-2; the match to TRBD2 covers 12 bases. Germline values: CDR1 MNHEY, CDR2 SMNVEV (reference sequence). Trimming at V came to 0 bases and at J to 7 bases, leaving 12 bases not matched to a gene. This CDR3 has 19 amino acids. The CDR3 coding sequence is TGTGCCAGCAGTTTATCGATCCTAGCGGGGGGGCGGTTGGTCGGGGAGCTGTTTTTT. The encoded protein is CASSLSILAGGRLVGELFF.

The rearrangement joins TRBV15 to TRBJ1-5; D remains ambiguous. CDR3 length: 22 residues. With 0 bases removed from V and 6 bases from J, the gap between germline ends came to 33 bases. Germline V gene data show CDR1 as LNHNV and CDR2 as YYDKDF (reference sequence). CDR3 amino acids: CATSRERRVSHSNQEGGQPQHF. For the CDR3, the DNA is TGTGCCACCAGCAGAGAGAGGAGGGTCAGCCATAGCAATCAGGAGGGCGGTCAGCCCCAGCATTTT.

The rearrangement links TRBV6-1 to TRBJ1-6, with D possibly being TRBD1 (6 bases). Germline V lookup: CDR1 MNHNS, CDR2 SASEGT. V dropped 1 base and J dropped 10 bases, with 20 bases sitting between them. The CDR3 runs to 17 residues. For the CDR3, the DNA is TGTGCCAGCAGTGAAGTCGTGGGGAAGACAGGCGGCTCACCCCTCCACTTT. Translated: CASSEVVGKTGGSPLHF.

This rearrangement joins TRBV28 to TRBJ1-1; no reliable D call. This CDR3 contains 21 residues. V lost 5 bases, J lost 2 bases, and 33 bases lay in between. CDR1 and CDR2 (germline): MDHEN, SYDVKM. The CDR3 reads CASSPIKGFGREVMSNTEAFF. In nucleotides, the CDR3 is TGTGCCAGCAGTCCTATCAAAGGTTTCGGTAGGGAGGTAATGTCTAACACTGAAGCTTTCTTT.

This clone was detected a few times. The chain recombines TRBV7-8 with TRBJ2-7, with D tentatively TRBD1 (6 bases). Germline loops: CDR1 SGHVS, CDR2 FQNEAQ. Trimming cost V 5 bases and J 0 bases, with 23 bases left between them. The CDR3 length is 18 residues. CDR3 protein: CASSTNILRGYISYEQYF. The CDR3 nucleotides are TGTGCCAGCAGCACGAACATCCTTAGGGGGTATATCTCCTACGAGCAGTACTTC.

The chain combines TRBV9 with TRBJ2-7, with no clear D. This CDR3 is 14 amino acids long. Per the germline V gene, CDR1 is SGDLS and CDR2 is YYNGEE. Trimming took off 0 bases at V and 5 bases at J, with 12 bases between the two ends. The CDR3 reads CASSVGGEFDEQYF. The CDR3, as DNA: TGTGCCAGCAGCGTAGGAGGAGAATTCGACGAGCAGTACTTC.

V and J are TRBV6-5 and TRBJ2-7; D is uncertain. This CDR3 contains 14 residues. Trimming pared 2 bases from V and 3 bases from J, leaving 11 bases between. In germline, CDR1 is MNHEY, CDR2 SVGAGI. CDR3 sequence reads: CASSYVRGIYEQYF. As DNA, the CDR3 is TGTGCCAGCAGTTACGTACGCGGAATCTACGAGCAGTACTTC.

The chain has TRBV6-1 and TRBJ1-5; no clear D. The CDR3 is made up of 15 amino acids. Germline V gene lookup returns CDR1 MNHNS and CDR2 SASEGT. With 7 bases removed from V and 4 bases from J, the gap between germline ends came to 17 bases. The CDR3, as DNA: TGTGCCAGCAACGAAAGGTGGGCAGAAAATCAGCCCCAGCATTTT. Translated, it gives CASNERWAENQPQHF.

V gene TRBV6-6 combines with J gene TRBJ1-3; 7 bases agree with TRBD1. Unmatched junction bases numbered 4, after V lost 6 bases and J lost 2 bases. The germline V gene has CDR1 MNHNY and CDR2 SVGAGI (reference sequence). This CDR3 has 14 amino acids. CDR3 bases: TGTGCCAGCAGAGAGACAGGGACTGGAAACACCATATATTTT. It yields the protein CASRETGTGNTIYF.